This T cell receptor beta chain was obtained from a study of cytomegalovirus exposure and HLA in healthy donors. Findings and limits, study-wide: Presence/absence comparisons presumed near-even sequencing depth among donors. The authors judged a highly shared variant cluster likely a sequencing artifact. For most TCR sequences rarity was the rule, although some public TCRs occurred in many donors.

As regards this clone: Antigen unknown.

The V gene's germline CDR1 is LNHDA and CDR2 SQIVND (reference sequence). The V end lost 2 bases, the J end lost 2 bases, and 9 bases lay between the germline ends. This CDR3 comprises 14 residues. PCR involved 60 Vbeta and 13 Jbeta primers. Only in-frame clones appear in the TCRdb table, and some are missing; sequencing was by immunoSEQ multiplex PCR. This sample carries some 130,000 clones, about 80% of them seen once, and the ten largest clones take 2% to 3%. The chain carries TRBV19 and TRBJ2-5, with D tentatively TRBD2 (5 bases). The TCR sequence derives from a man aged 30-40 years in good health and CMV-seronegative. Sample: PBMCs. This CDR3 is CASSIFGEQETQYF. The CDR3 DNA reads TGTGCCAGTAGTATATTCGGGGAGCAAGAGACCCAGTACTTC.